This TCR beta chain was documented in a study of T-cell memory formation after mild COVID-19. Study-wide context: In these data, TCR clusters were largely donor specific. Study-wide points: Clones contracting over day 15 to 85 were CD4/CD8 balanced, with later expanders leaning CD4+.

UMIs and sample barcodes were carried by the TCR alpha and TCR beta cDNA libraries that 5'RACE produced using constant-segment primers. TCRdb itself ran the 5' RACE reads through MiXCR, one entry per CDR3 protein. The profile shows 250,000 to 300,000 distinct CDR3 sequences, 15% to 20% of them singletons. The V gene's germline CDR1 is SQVTM and CDR2 ANQGSEA. Trimming at V came to 2 bases and at J to 2 bases, leaving 7 bases not matched to a gene. The CDR3 length is 15 residues. The table lists this clonotype with a few counts. What it recognizes is unknown. The sequenced material came from PBMCs or a T cell subset sorted from them (not recorded which). The chain combines TRBV29-1 with TRBJ2-3, with 7 positions matching TRBD2. The clonotype originates from a man between 18 and 35 years old who had mild COVID-19 (a few samples of this study predate the infection). Cell type and time point are not known. The CDR3 coding sequence is TGCAGCGTTGAATTGCCTAGCGGAGACACAGATACGCAGTATTTT. This sequence encodes CSVELPSGDTDTQYF.